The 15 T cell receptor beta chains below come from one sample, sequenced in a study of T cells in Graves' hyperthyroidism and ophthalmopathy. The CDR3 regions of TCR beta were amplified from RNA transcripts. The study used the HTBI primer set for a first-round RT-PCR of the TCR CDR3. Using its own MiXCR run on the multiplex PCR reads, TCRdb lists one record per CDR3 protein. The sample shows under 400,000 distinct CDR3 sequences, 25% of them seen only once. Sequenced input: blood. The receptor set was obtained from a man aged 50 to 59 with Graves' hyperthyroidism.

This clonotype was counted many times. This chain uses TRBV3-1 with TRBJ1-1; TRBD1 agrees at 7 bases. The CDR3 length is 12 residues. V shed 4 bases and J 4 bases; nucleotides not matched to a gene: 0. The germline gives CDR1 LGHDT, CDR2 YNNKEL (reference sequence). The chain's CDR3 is CASSRQGTEAFF. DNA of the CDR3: TGTGCCAGCAGCCGACAGGGCACTGAAGCTTTCTTT.

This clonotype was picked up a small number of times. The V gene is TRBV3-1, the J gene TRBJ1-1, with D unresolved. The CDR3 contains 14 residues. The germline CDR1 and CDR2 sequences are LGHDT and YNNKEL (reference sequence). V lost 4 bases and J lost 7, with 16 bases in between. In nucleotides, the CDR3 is TGTGCCAGCAGCCCCCTAGGAAGGGCGGGTGAAGCTTTCTTT. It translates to CASSPLGRAGEAFF.

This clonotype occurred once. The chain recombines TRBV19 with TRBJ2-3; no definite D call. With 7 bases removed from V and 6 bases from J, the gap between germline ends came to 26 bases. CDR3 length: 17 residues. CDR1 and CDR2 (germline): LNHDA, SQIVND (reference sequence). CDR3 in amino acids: CASNQFLTTQVSDTQYF. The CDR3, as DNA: TGTGCCAGTAACCAATTTTTAACGACTCAAGTTAGCGATACGCAGTATTTT.

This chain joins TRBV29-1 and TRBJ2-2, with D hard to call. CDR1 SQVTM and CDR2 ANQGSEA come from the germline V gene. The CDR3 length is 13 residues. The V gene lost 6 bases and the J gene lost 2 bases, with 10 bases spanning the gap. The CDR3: CSVQAVNTGELFF. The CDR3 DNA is TGCAGCGTCCAGGCGGTCAACACCGGGGAGCTGTTTTTT.

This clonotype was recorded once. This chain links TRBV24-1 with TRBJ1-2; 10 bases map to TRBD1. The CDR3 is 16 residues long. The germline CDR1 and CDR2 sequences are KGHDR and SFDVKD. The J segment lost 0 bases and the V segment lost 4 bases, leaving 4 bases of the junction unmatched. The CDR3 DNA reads TGTGCCACCAGTGACTCCGGGACAGGGGCTAACTATGGCTACACCTTC. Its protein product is CATSDSGTGANYGYTF.

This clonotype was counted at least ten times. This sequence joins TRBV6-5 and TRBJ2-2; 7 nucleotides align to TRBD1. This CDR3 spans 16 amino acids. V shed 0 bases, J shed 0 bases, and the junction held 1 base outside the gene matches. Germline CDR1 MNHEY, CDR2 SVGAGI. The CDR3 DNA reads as TGTGCCAGCAGTTACTCGGGGACAGCGAACACCGGGGAGCTGTTTTTT. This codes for CASSYSGTANTGELFF.

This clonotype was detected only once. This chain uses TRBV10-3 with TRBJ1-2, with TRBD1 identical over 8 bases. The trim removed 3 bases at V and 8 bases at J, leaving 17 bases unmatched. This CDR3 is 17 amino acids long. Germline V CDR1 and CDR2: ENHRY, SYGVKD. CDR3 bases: TGTGCCATCAGTGAATTACGGGACAGGACTTTATGGATGGGCTACACCTTC. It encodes CAISELRDRTLWMGYTF.

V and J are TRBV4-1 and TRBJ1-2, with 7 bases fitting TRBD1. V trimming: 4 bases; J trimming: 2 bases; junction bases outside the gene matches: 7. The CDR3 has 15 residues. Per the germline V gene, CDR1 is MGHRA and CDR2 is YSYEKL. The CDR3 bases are TGCGCCAGCAGCCCTTCCGGGACAGCGAACTATGGCTACACCTTC. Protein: CASSPSGTANYGYTF.

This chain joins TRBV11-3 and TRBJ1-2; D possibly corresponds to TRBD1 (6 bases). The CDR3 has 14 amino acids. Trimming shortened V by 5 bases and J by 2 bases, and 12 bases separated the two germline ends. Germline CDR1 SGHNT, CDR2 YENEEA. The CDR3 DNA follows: TGTGCCAGCAGCCCCTTAGGGACAAACTATGGCTACACCTTC. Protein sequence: CASSPLGTNYGYTF.

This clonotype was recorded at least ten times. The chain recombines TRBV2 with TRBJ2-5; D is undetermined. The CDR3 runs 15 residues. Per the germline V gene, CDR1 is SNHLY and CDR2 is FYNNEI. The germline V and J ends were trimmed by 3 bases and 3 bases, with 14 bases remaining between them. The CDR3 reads CASSEERTSKETQYF. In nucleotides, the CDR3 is TGTGCCAGCAGTGAGGAGCGAACGTCGAAAGAGACCCAGTACTTC.

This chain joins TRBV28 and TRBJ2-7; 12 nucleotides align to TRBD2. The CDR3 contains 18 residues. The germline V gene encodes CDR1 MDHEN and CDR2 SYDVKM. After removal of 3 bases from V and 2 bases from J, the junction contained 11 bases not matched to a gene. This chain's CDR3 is CASSFLASGRGFPYEQYF. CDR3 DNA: TGTGCCAGCAGTTTTTTGGCTAGCGGGAGGGGGTTCCCCTACGAGCAGTACTTC.

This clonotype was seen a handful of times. CDR3: CASSMGLAGEETQYF. CDR3 nucleotide sequence: TGTGCCAGTAGTATGGGACTAGCGGGAGAAGAGACCCAGTACTTC. This rearrangement joins TRBV19 to TRBJ2-5, with 14 positions matching TRBD2. This CDR3 is 15 amino acids long. Germline V gene sequence: CDR1 LNHDA, CDR2 SQIVND (reference sequence). Losses at the gene ends were 3 bases for V and 3 bases for J; bases not matched to a gene: 0.

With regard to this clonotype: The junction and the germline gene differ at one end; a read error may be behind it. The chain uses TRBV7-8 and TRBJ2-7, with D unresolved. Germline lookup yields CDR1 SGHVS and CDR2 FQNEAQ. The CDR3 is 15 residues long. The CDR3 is CASSQDTRASYEQYF. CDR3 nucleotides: TGCGCCAGCAGCCAAGATACCCGGGCCTCCTACGAGCAGTACTTC. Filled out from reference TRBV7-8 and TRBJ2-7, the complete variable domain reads GAGVSQSPRYKVAKRGQDVALRCDPISGHVSLFWYQQALGQGPEFLTYFQNEAQLDKSGLPSDRFFAERPEGSVSTLKIQRTQQEDSAVYLCASSQDTRASYEQYFGPGTRLTVT.

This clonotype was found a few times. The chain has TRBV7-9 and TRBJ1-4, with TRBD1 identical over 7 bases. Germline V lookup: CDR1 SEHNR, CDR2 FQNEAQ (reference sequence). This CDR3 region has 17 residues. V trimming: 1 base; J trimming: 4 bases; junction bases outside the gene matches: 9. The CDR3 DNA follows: TGTGCCAGCAGCTTAGACCCTGTGACAGGGCATAATGAAAAACTGTTTTTT. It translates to CASSLDPVTGHNEKLFF.

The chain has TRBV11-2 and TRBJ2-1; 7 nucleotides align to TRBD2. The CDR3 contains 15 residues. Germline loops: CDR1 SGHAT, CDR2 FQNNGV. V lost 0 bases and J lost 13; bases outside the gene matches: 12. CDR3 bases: TGTGCCAGCAGCTTAGAGGTGGGAGGGCCATTTTTCCAGTTCTTC. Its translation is CASSLEVGGPFFQFF.